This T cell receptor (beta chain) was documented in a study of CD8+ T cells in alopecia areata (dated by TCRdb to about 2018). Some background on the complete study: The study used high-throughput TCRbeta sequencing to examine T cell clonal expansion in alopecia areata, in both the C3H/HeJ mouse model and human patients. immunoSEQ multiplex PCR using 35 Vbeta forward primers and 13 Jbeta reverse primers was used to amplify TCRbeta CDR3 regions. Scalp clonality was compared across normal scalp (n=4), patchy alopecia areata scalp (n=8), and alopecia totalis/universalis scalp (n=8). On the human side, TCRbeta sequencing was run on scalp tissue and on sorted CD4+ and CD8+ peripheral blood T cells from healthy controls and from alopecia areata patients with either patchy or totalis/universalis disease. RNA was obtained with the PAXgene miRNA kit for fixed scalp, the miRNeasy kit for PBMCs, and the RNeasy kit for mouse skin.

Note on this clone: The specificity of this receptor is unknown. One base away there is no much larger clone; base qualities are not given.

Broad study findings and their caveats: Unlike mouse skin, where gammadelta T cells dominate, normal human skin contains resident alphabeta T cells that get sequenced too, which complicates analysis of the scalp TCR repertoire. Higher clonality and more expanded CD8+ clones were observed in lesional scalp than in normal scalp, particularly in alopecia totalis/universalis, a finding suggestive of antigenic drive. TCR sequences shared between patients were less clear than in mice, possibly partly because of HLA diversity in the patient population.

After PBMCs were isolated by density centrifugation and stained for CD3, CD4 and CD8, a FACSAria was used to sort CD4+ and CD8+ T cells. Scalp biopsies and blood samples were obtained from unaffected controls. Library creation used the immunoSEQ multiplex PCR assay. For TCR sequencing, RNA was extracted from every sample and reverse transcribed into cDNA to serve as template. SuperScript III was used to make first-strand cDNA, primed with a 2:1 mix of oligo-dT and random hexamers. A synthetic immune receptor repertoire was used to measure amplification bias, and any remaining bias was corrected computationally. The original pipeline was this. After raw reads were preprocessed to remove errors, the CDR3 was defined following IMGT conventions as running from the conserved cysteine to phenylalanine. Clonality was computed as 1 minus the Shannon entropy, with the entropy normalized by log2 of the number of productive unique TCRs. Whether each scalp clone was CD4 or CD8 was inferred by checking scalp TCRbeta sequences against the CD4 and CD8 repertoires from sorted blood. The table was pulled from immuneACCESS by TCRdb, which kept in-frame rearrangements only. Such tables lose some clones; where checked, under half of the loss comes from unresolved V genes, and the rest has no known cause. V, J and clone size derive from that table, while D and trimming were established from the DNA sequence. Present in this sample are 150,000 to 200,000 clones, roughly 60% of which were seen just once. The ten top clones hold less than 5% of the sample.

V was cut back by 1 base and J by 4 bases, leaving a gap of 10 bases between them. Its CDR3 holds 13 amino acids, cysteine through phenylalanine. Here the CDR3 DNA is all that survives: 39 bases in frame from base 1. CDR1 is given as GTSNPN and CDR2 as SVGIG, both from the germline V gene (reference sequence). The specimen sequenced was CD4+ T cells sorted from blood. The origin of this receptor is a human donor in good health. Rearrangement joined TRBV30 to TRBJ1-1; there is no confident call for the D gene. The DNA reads TGTGCCTGGAGTGGGACCGGGAGCACTGAAGCTTTCTTT. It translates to CAWSGTGSTEAFF.